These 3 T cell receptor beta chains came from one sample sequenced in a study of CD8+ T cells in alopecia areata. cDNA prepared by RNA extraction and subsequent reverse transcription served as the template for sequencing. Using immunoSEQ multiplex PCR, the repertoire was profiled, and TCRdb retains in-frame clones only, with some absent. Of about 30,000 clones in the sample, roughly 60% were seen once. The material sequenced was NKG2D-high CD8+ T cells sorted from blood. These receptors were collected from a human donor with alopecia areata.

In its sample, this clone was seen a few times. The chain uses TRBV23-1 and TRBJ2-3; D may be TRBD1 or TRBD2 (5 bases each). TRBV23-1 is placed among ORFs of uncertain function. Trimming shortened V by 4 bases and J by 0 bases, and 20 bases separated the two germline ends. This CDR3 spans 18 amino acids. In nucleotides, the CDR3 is TGCGCCAGCAGTCGACCGCCGCCCGGGACGACTAGCACAGATACGCAGTATTTT. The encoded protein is CASSRPPPGTTSTDTQYF.

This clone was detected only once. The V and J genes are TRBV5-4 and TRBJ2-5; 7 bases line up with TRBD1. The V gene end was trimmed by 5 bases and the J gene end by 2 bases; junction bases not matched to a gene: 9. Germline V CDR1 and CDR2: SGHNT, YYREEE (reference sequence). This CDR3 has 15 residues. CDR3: CASRMPGQRQETQYF. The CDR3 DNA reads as TGTGCCAGCAGGATGCCGGGACAGAGGCAAGAGACCCAGTACTTC.

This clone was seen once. CDR3 sequence reads: CASSLERETNEKLFF. Written as DNA, the CDR3 is TGTGCCAGCAGCTTAGAAAGGGAAACTAATGAAAAACTGTTTTTT. The J gene is TRBJ1-4, the V gene TRBV7-9; D is unresolved. Trimming removed 1 base at V and 1 base at J, with 7 bases between. The CDR3 contains 15 residues. The germline V gene has CDR1 SEHNR and CDR2 FQNEAQ (reference sequence).